This record looks at one T cell receptor (beta chain) sequence and its context. Ten or more counts support this clonotype. This receptor's antigen is unknown. No per-base quality is available; no much larger clone lies one base away. This record comes from a study of CD8 T cells in ankylosing spondylitis (TCRdb year 2017). With regard to the full study: T cell receptor beta repertoires were profiled in healthy donors and ankylosing spondylitis patients so that disease-linked TCR variants could be found. The full study cohort was made up of about 25 ankylosing spondylitis patients and 108 healthy donors. Samples of peripheral blood were taken, and for ankylosing spondylitis patients, synovial fluid was collected as well. Paper-wide results and their limitations: Significant enrichment of the disease-linked clones was reported in matched synovial fluid samples from ankylosing spondylitis patients. Some TCR beta motif variants had previously been reported in synovial fluid and blood of reactive arthritis patients, which suggested common disease-initiation mechanisms. The disease-linked clones had a CD8+ phenotype and were found at relatively low frequencies in peripheral blood. Blood from ankylosing spondylitis patients appeared to be characterized by a TCR beta motif composed of roughly eight highly homologous amino acid variants.

V sheds 5 bases and J sheds 8 bases, leaving 14 bases between their ends. The cysteine opens and the phenylalanine closes a CDR3 of 13 amino acids. Solely the CDR3 DNA is kept, with 39 bases framed from the first base. These reads were obtained on an Illumina HiSeq 2500. Quantitative 5'-RACE with molecular barcodes was used to prepare TCR beta libraries. For the original study's pipeline: A new computational method based on a probabilistic model of VDJ rearrangement was used to identify disease-linked TCR variants. The public reads were reanalyzed by TCRdb: fastp trimming at Q25, MiXCR alignment, in-frame beta chains only. Each record represents a unique CDR3 protein, reported with the most common genes and DNA among its rows. None of the V and J calls come from the authors' own analysis; TCRdb made them. For this sample there are about 100,000 distinct CDR3 sequences; 7.5% to 9% appear just once. The top ten clonotypes cover approximately 4.6% of the sample.

Sequenced material: blood, either unsorted or a sorted T cell fraction (not recorded which). This sequence was found in a male donor with ankylosing spondylitis or in good health (not recorded which). Here the chain combines TRBV12-3 or TRBV12-4 and TRBJ2-3, with the D gene call left open. CDR3 sequence: CASSPYYQVTQYF. In nucleotides, the sequence is TGTGCCAGCAGTCCTTATTATCAAGTTACGCAGTATTTT.